The 24 T cell receptor beta chains reported below all come from one sample, sequenced in a study of spatial heterogeneity in lung cancer. TCRdb redid the calling of the 5' RACE reads with MiXCR, one entry per CDR3 protein. The sample has 110,000 or so distinct CDR3 sequences, 10% to 12% seen once. The sample's time point: blood at routine non-recurrence follow-up after resection. Sequenced material: PBMCs, taken at follow-up. These TCRs come from a female donor with early-stage non-small cell lung cancer.

V gene TRBV11-2 combines with J gene TRBJ2-2, with TRBD1 as a possible D gene (6 bases). V was cut by 11 bases and J by 0 bases, with 10 bases left in between. CDR3 length: 13 residues. Germline CDR1 and CDR2: SGHAT and FQNNGV. The CDR3 sequence: CASRTANTGELFF. The CDR3 DNA is TGTGCCTCACGGACAGCGAACACCGGGGAGCTGTTTTTT.

The chain couples TRBV9 to TRBJ2-1; 8 bases fit TRBD2. This CDR3 comprises 15 residues. Germline V gives CDR1 SGDLS, CDR2 YYNGEE. The V segment lost 4 bases and the J segment 4 bases; nucleotides outside the gene matches: 7. CDR3 residues: CASSPRTSRYNEQFF. The DNA for the CDR3 is TGTGCCAGCAGCCCACGGACTAGCAGGTACAATGAGCAGTTCTTC.

This clonotype was counted a few times. The chain employs TRBV28 and TRBJ2-5, with 9 nucleotides matching TRBD2. Germline trimming cut 6 bases from V and 4 bases from J; bases unmatched to any gene: 9. From germline, CDR1 is MDHEN and CDR2 SYDVKM. This CDR3 region has 15 residues. The CDR3 region is CASSQSLAGTETQYF. The CDR3, as DNA: TGTGCCAGCAGCCAGTCCCTAGCGGGAACAGAGACCCAGTACTTC.

Only a few counts were recorded for this clonotype. This chain connects TRBV4-1 to TRBJ2-3, with TRBD2 matching 10 bases. Germline lookup yields CDR1 MGHRA and CDR2 YSYEKL. Germline trimming cut 0 bases from V and 0 bases from J; bases unmatched to any gene: 6. CDR3 length equals 18 residues. CDR3 amino acids: CASSQEGLAGASTDTQYF. CDR3 in DNA: TGCGCCAGCAGCCAAGAGGGCCTAGCGGGAGCCAGCACAGATACGCAGTATTTT.

This clonotype showed up just once. The chain employs TRBV6-2 or TRBV6-3 and TRBJ2-3; 10 positions match TRBD2. The germline CDR1 and CDR2 sequences are MNHEY and SVGEGT. The V gene end was trimmed by 4 bases and the J gene end by 4 bases; junction bases not matched to a gene: 5. This CDR3 region has 15 residues. CDR3 residues: CASSSGLAIPDTQYF. In DNA form, the CDR3 reads TGTGCCAGCAGTTCGGGACTAGCGATTCCAGATACGCAGTATTTT.

V gene TRBV28 combines with J gene TRBJ2-1; perhaps TRBD2 as D (6 bases). V shed 9 bases and J shed 2 bases, with 14 bases lying between them. This CDR3 comprises 14 residues. Germline CDR1 and CDR2: MDHEN and SYDVKM. The CDR3 loop is CASSGASAYNEQFF. The CDR3 DNA is TGTGCCAGTTCGGGAGCTAGCGCCTACAATGAGCAGTTCTTC.

This clonotype has ten or more counts. The genes are TRBV9 and TRBJ2-1; TRBD2 aligns across 7 bases. CDR3 length equals 14 residues. In germline, CDR1 is SGDLS, CDR2 YYNGEE. V lost 2 bases to trimming and J lost 7 bases; unmatched junction nucleotides: 6. The CDR3 here is CASSVRGSVNEQFF. CDR3 nucleotide sequence: TGTGCCAGCAGCGTTCGCGGGAGTGTGAATGAGCAGTTCTTC.

Many counts were recorded for this clonotype. V and J are TRBV29-1 and TRBJ2-2; D gene ambiguous. Per germline, CDR1 SQVTM and CDR2 ANQGSEA. Deletions cut 1 base from V and 5 bases from J, with 11 bases between. The length of the CDR3 is 14 residues. The CDR3 region is CSVEAHGGTGELFF. CDR3 DNA sequence: TGCAGCGTTGAAGCCCATGGCGGTACCGGGGAGCTGTTTTTT.

The chain has TRBV6-2 or TRBV6-3 and TRBJ2-7; D remains unclear. Germline V gene data show CDR1 as MNHEY and CDR2 as SVGEGT. The CDR3 is 16 amino acids. Trimming removed 4 bases at V and 0 bases at J, with 16 bases between. As DNA, the CDR3 is TGTGCCAGCAGTTTTAATAGCATATCCCACTCCTACGAGCAGTACTTC. Residues: CASSFNSISHSYEQYF.

This clonotype appeared a few times. This chain links TRBV5-4 with TRBJ2-3; 9 bases align to TRBD2. CDR3 size: 15 residues. The V and J ends lost 2 bases and 1 base, in that order; junction bases with no gene match: 2. The V gene's germline CDR1 is SGHNT and CDR2 YYREEE (reference sequence). CDR3 sequence: CASSFSSGGTDTQYF. The CDR3 DNA reads TGTGCCAGCAGCTTTTCTAGCGGGGGCACAGATACGCAGTATTTT. The entire variable domain, with the rest obtained from reference TRBV5-4 and TRBJ2-3, is as follows: ETGVTQSPTHLIKTRGQQVTLRCSSQSGHNTVSWYQQALGQGPQFIFQYYREEENGRGNFPPRFSGLQFPNYSSELNVNALELDDSALYLCASSFSSGGTDTQYFGPGTRLTVL.

V gene TRBV6-5 combines with J gene TRBJ2-7; 12 positions match TRBD2. This CDR3 has 14 residues. Germline assignment: CDR1 MNHEY and CDR2 SVGAGI. The V segment lost 5 bases and the J segment 6 bases; nucleotides outside the gene matches: 5. Written as DNA, the CDR3 is TGTGCCAGCAGTCTGACTAGCGGGAGTTTCGAGCAGTACTTC. It is translated as CASSLTSGSFEQYF.

This clonotype was detected many times. The chain carries TRBV12-3 or TRBV12-4 and TRBJ2-2; D may be TRBD2 (5 bases). V lost 3 bases and J lost 4, with 9 bases in between. The CDR3 runs to 14 residues. DNA for the CDR3: TGTGCCAGCAGTTTCGAGACTATCACCGGGGAGCTGTTTTTT. Translated: CASSFETITGELFF.

The sample holds a few counts of this clonotype. The genes are TRBV9 and TRBJ2-2; D unresolved. The germline CDR1 and CDR2 sequences are SGDLS and YYNGEE. The CDR3 is made up of 11 amino acids. Trimming removed 3 bases at V and 7 bases at J, with 4 bases between. The CDR3 loop is CASSGDGELFF. Here the CDR3 DNA reads TGTGCCAGCAGCGGGGACGGGGAGCTGTTTTTT. Supplemented by reference TRBV9 and TRBJ2-2, the full variable domain reads DSGVTQTPKHLITATGQRVTLRCSPRSGDLSVYWYQQSLDQGLQFLIQYYNGEERAKGNILERFSAQQFPDLHSELNLSSLELGDSALYFCASSGDGELFFGEGSRLTVL.

This clonotype was recorded a few times. The rearrangement uses TRBV28 and TRBJ2-7; no definite D call. Germline CDR1 and CDR2: MDHEN and SYDVKM. This CDR3 has 11 residues. V dropped 6 bases and J dropped 6 bases, with 9 bases sitting between them. In nucleotides, the CDR3 is TGTGCCAGCAGCGGATTTCCCGAGCAGTACTTC. Translating gives CASSGFPEQYF.

The chain links TRBV10-3 to TRBJ1-3; D is perhaps TRBD1 (5 bases). The CDR3 runs 15 residues. Germline values: CDR1 ENHRY, CDR2 SYGVKD. Deletions cut 6 bases from V and 4 bases from J, with 16 bases between. The CDR3 DNA reads as TGTGCCATCAGAGCCTGGGGCAGTGGGGGAAACACCATATATTTT. Translating gives CAIRAWGSGGNTIYF.

The chain recombines TRBV18 with TRBJ2-3; no definite D call. Trimming took off 3 bases at V and 4 bases at J, with 14 bases between the two ends. Germline CDR1 and CDR2: KGHSH and LQKENI. The CDR3 covers 15 residues. The CDR3 loop reads CASSPDLAVSDTQYF. The CDR3, as DNA: TGTGCCAGCTCACCTGATTTGGCCGTCTCAGATACGCAGTATTTT.

Worth noting for this clonotype: The DNA is omitted, as the CDR3 cannot be located on it reliably, and the CDR3 follows TCRdb's listing. The CDR3 protein is CASSTSGSAVEQYV. This chain joins TRBV6-6 and TRBJ2-7; the table names TRBD1, a call not compared with the DNA. In germline, CDR1 is MNHNY, CDR2 SVGAGI (reference sequence). The CDR3 is made up of 14 amino acids, end residues included.

This clonotype occurred a few times. V is TRBV18 and J is TRBJ1-5; TRBD1 is a possible D gene (6 bases). V was trimmed by 5 bases and J by 4 bases, leaving 15 bases between them. The CDR3 runs to 15 residues. Per germline, CDR1 KGHSH and CDR2 LQKENI. The CDR3 protein is CASSFLEGTNQPQHF. The CDR3 nucleotides read TGTGCCAGCTCATTCCTCGAAGGGACAAATCAGCCCCAGCATTTT.

In its sample, this clonotype was seen once. The chain carries TRBV19 and TRBJ2-2, with 11 bases matching TRBD1. The germline V gene encodes CDR1 LNHDA and CDR2 SQIVND (reference sequence). V shed 6 bases, J shed 6 bases, and the junction held 6 bases outside the gene matches. There are 15 residues in the CDR3. CDR3 sequence reads: CASRQGQGASGELFF. The DNA of the CDR3 is TGTGCCAGTAGACAAGGACAGGGGGCATCCGGGGAGCTGTTTTTT.

The V call is TRBV2, the J call TRBJ1-2; 12 bases map to TRBD1. The V segment lost 6 bases and the J segment 9 bases; nucleotides outside the gene matches: 5. This CDR3 spans 13 amino acids. CDR1 is SNHLY, CDR2 FYNNEI, per germline. The CDR3: CASRGQGASSYTF. The CDR3 nucleotides read TGTGCCAGCAGGGGACAGGGGGCGTCCAGCTACACCTTC. Looking up the rest from reference TRBV2 and TRBJ1-2 gives the full variable domain: EPEVTQTPSHQVTQMGQEVILRCVPISNHLYFYWYRQILGQKVEFLVSFYNNEISEKSEIFDDQFSVERPDGSNFTLKIRSTKLEDSAMYFCASRGQGASSYTFGSGTRLTVV.

The chain couples TRBV5-1 to TRBJ2-2; D gene ambiguous. The CDR3 has 13 residues. The V gene's germline CDR1 is SGHRS and CDR2 YFSETQ. V was trimmed by 4 bases and J by 6 bases, leaving 10 bases between them. CDR3 DNA: TGCGCCAGCAGCGGTGGAAATTCCGGGGAGCTGTTTTTT. As protein: CASSGGNSGELFF.

This clonotype has a handful of counts. The rearrangement joins TRBV28 to TRBJ1-2, with D perhaps matching TRBD1 (6 bases). The CDR3 has 19 amino acids. In germline, CDR1 is MDHEN, CDR2 SYDVKM. Trimming left V 7 bases short and J 6 bases short, with 33 bases between. The CDR3 DNA reads TGTGCCAGCATTTCCTTCCCCCGGCGGGGGCGGGGTCGTGGGGATGGCTACACCTTC. Translated, it gives CASISFPRRGRGRGDGYTF.

Only a few counts were recorded for this clonotype. At one of its ends the junction is not consistent with the germline gene, which may arise from a read error. This chain connects TRBV28 to TRBJ2-7, with D possibly matching TRBD1 (6 bases). CDR3 length: 13 residues. Germline V gene data show CDR1 as MDHEN and CDR2 as SYDVKM. The CDR3 coding sequence is TGTGCCAGCAGTATATCAACCCGACAGGAAAACAACTTC. Translation gives CASSISTRQENNF.

This clonotype came up a few times. The gene calls are TRBV30 and TRBJ2-3; 16 bases align to TRBD2. V was clipped by 2 bases and J by 5 bases; unmatched bases: 7. Germline CDR1 reads GTSNPN; CDR2 reads SVGIG (reference sequence). This CDR3 has 17 amino acids. DNA for the CDR3: TGTGCCTGGAGTTCCGGGACTAGCGGGAGGGCCCAAGATACGCAGTATTTT. It yields the protein CAWSSGTSGRAQDTQYF.